The 18 T cell receptor beta chains presented below share a single source sample, sequenced in a study of CD8 T cells in Susac syndrome. RNA in amounts of roughly 0.5 to 1 ug was reverse transcribed with random hexamers. TCRdb independently ran MiXCR on the immunoSEQ multiplex PCR reads; one entry per CDR3 protein. The table lists some 190,000 distinct CDR3 sequences, roughly 92% of them singletons, with around 0.1% in the top ten. Sequencing was done on a sample of CD4+ T cells from PBMCs. All receptors derive from a human donor in good health.

This clonotype appeared once. The chain carries TRBV7-9 and TRBJ1-1, with 11 nucleotides matching TRBD1. The CDR3 length is 18 residues. J gave up 0 bases and V 1 base, and 7 bases lay outside the gene matches. CDR1 and CDR2 (germline): SEHNR, FQNEAQ (reference sequence). The CDR3 here is CASSLGWTGGGMNTEAFF. The CDR3 DNA follows: TGTGCCAGCAGCTTAGGGTGGACAGGGGGCGGAATGAACACTGAAGCTTTCTTT.

The chain has TRBV5-1 and TRBJ2-6; unclear D gene. V lost 3 bases to trimming and J lost 0 bases, with 4 bases between them. The germline CDR1 and CDR2 sequences are SGHRS and YFSETQ. This CDR3 is 14 amino acids long. The CDR3 nucleotides are TGCGCCAGCAGCTGGGGCTCTGGGGCCAACGTCCTGACTTTC. Amino acid sequence: CASSWGSGANVLTF.

The rearrangement joins TRBV12-3 or TRBV12-4 to TRBJ1-5; D might be TRBD1 (6 bases). The CDR3 has 15 amino acids. Trimming shortened V by 1 base and J by 5 bases, and 12 bases separated the two germline ends. The CDR3 DNA follows: TGTGCCAGCAGTTTAGGCGGGACAAAACATCAGCCCCAGCATTTT. Translated, it gives CASSLGGTKHQPQHF.

The V gene is TRBV18, the J gene TRBJ2-5; the D gene is possibly TRBD2 (5 bases). CDR1 is KGHSH, CDR2 LQKENI, per germline. V dropped 5 bases and J dropped 9 bases, with 16 bases sitting between them. The CDR3 totals 13 residues. CDR3 sequence reads: CASSIREGSPQYF. The CDR3 bases are TGTGCCAGCTCAATCAGAGAGGGTTCCCCCCAGTACTTC. Drawing the rest from reference TRBV18 and TRBJ2-5, the complete variable domain is NAGVMQNPRHLVRRRGQEARLRCSPMKGHSHVYWYRQLPEEGLKFMVYLQKENIIDESGMPKERFSAEFPKEGPSILRIQQVVRGDSAAYFCASSIREGSPQYFGPGTRLLVL.

The rearrangement uses TRBV28 and TRBJ2-1; TRBD1 matches 7 bases. Germline assignment: CDR1 MDHEN and CDR2 SYDVKM. The junction had 9 bases not matched to a gene; V was cut back by 7 bases and J by 0 bases. CDR3 length: 16 residues. CDR3 coding DNA: TGTGCCAGCACACAACAGGGGCCTAGCTCCTACAATGAGCAGTTCTTC. Translation: CASTQQGPSSYNEQFF.

The chain joins TRBV12-3 or TRBV12-4 to TRBJ1-4, with D maybe TRBD1 (5 bases). Trimming removed 6 bases at V and 7 bases at J, with 18 bases between. There are 15 residues in the CDR3. The CDR3 here is CASRIPGIQGEKLFF. In DNA, the CDR3 is TGTGCCAGCAGGATCCCTGGAATCCAGGGTGAAAAACTGTTTTTT.

The sample holds one count of this clonotype. The gene calls are TRBV6-6 and TRBJ1-5; 7 bases agree with TRBD1. Per the germline V gene, CDR1 is MNHNY and CDR2 is SVGAGI (reference sequence). Losses at the gene ends were 7 bases for V and 7 bases for J; bases not matched to a gene: 7. The CDR3 sequence is 13 residues long. CDR3 amino acids: CASTGQAKQPQHF. The CDR3 DNA reads TGTGCCAGCACAGGACAGGCCAAACAGCCCCAGCATTTT.

This clonotype was observed a handful of times. The chain couples TRBV19 to TRBJ2-3, with 9 bases identical to TRBD2. Germline V gene lookup returns CDR1 LNHDA and CDR2 SQIVND (reference sequence). The CDR3 is made up of 13 amino acids. Losses at the gene ends were 10 bases for V and 2 bases for J; bases not matched to a gene: 4. The CDR3 protein is CATQRGATDTQYF. The CDR3 bases are TGTGCCACTCAGCGGGGGGCCACAGATACGCAGTATTTT.

The chain is built from TRBV2 and TRBJ1-1; TRBD1 might be the D (6 bases). With 6 bases removed from V and 1 base from J, the gap between germline ends came to 12 bases. The CDR3 consists of 14 residues. The germline V gene encodes CDR1 SNHLY and CDR2 FYNNEI. The CDR3 sequence: CASRGGTPNTEAFF. The CDR3, as DNA: TGTGCCAGCAGAGGGGGGACGCCGAACACTGAAGCTTTCTTT.

V is TRBV29-1 and J is TRBJ2-7; D gene unclear. Germline V gene sequence: CDR1 SQVTM, CDR2 ANQGSEA. With 7 bases removed from V and 0 bases from J, the gap between germline ends came to 7 bases. The CDR3 consists of 11 residues. CDR3 protein: CSGASSYEQYF. CDR3 in DNA: TGCAGCGGAGCCAGCTCCTACGAGCAGTACTTC.

The chain couples TRBV7-2 to TRBJ1-2, with 8 bases identical to TRBD1. Trimming removed 2 bases from V and 0 bases from J; junction bases left unmatched: 11. The CDR3 is 18 amino acids. Germline assignment: CDR1 SGHTA and CDR2 FQGNSA. CDR3 coding DNA: TGTGCCAGCAGCTTAACGCGGGACAGGACCCGAGCTAACTATGGCTACACCTTC. Protein: CASSLTRDRTRANYGYTF.

The rearrangement links TRBV6-5 to TRBJ1-2; D remains unclear. Germline-derived CDR1 and CDR2 are MNHEY and SVGAGI. The CDR3 runs to 15 residues. The V end was cut by 6 bases, the J end by 4 bases, with 18 bases between. The CDR3 coding sequence is TGTGCCAGCAGCACCCGGCCGGACCCCCTCTATGGCTACACCTTC. The encoded protein is CASSTRPDPLYGYTF.

V gene TRBV14 combines with J gene TRBJ2-4; perhaps TRBD2 as D (5 bases). Trimming shortened V by 5 bases and J by 2 bases, and 10 bases separated the two germline ends. The V gene's germline CDR1 is SGHDN and CDR2 FVKESK. This CDR3 comprises 14 residues. CDR3 nucleotide sequence: TGTGCCAGCAGCGCTCCGGGAACCAAAAACATTCAGTACTTC. Its protein is CASSAPGTKNIQYF.

This chain connects TRBV7-9 to TRBJ1-1; 7 bases are shared with TRBD1. CDR1 is SEHNR, CDR2 FQNEAQ, per germline (reference sequence). This CDR3 contains 14 residues. The V segment lost 8 bases and the J segment 0 bases; nucleotides outside the gene matches: 6. CDR3 sequence reads: CASGRTGMNTEAFF. CDR3 nucleotide sequence: TGTGCCAGCGGTAGGACAGGAATGAACACTGAAGCTTTCTTT.

The chain combines TRBV5-1 with TRBJ1-1, with D uncertain. Germline CDR1 is SGHRS and CDR2 is YFSETQ. The CDR3 is made up of 18 amino acids. Trimming shortened V by 0 bases and J by 0 bases, and 18 bases separated the two germline ends. This chain's CDR3 is CASSLAAFAGKMNTEAFF. DNA of the CDR3: TGCGCCAGCAGCTTGGCTGCCTTCGCGGGAAAAATGAACACTGAAGCTTTCTTT. The whole variable domain, filled in from reference TRBV5-1 and TRBJ1-1, reads KAGVTQTPRYLIKTRGQQVTLSCSPISGHRSVSWYQQTPGQGLQFLFEYFSETQRNKGNFPGRFSGRQFSNSRSEMNVSTLELGDSALYLCASSLAAFAGKMNTEAFFGQGTRLTVV.

This rearrangement joins TRBV29-1 to TRBJ2-6, with a possible D match to TRBD1 (5 bases). The CDR3 is 12 amino acids. The germline V and J ends were trimmed by 7 bases and 8 bases, with 12 bases remaining between them. Per the germline V gene, CDR1 is SQVTM and CDR2 is ANQGSEA. The CDR3 here is CSAEDITNVLTF. In nucleotides, the CDR3 is TGCAGCGCTGAGGACATAACCAACGTCCTGACTTTC.

The chain combines TRBV20-1 with TRBJ1-6, with a possible D match to TRBD1 (5 bases). Germline assignment: CDR1 DFQATT and CDR2 SNEGSKA (reference sequence). The CDR3 is 15 residues long. Between the trimmed V and J ends, which lost 5 bases and 5 bases, there was a span of 16 bases. This CDR3 is CSARITGPNNSPLHF. As DNA, the CDR3 is TGCAGTGCTCGTATAACGGGGCCCAATAATTCACCCCTCCACTTT.

The CDR3 region is CASSQDFMAETQHF. CDR3 sequence (DNA): TGCGCCAGCAGCCAAGATTTTATGGCTGAGACCCAGCATTTT. The V gene is TRBV4-3, the J gene TRBJ1-5; D ambiguous. CDR3 length: 14 residues. The germline V gene encodes CDR1 LGHNA and CDR2 YSLEER. Trimming cost V 0 bases and J 11 bases, with 14 bases left between them.